The 28 T cell receptor beta chains below were found in one sample sequenced in a study of shared clonotypes between healthy human individuals. Assay used: immunoSEQ multiplex PCR; TCRdb lists only in-frame clones, some missing. The sample has around 2.1 million clones, around 95% seen once. The sequencing sample was made of naive CD4+ T cells sorted from blood. Sample subset: CD45RA+ positively selected. The receptor source for this set is a man aged 18 to 29 in good health.

CDR3 coding DNA: TGTGCCAGCAGTACAGGACGCTCGTACTACGAGCAGTACTTC. Translated: CASSTGRSYYEQYF. The chain carries TRBV6-5 and TRBJ2-7; D might be TRBD1 (5 bases). The V and J ends lost 5 bases and 3 bases respectively, with 14 bases between them. Per germline, CDR1 MNHEY and CDR2 SVGAGI. The CDR3 runs 14 residues.

This clone has a single count. The chain links TRBV7-2 to TRBJ1-4; D not certain. V gave up 3 bases and J gave up 0 bases, with 8 bases separating them. The CDR3 runs 15 residues. From germline, CDR1 is SGHTA and CDR2 FQGNSA. The CDR3 DNA follows: TGTGCCAGCAGCTTGGGTTTCGCAACTAATGAAAAACTGTTTTTT. This gives the protein CASSLGFATNEKLFF.

The chain joins TRBV2 to TRBJ1-6, with D perhaps matching TRBD1 (5 bases). CDR3 length: 15 amino acids. CDR1 and CDR2 (germline): SNHLY, FYNNEI. Between the trimmed V and J ends, which lost 7 bases and 0 bases, there was a span of 10 bases. CDR3 nucleotide sequence: TGTGCCAGCATCGGGGCGGGCTCCTATAATTCACCCCTCCACTTT. Amino acid sequence: CASIGAGSYNSPLHF.

This chain joins TRBV7-6 and TRBJ2-2; perhaps TRBD2 as D (6 bases). The length of the CDR3 is 15 residues. With 6 bases removed from V and 2 bases from J, the gap between germline ends came to 13 bases. From germline, CDR1 is SGHVS and CDR2 FNYEAQ. CDR3 sequence: CASRLRGTNTGELFF. DNA of the CDR3: TGTGCCAGCAGGTTACGGGGGACTAACACCGGGGAGCTGTTTTTT.

A note on this clone: Other nucleotide sequences from this sample produce the same CDR3. The V call is TRBV11-2, the J call TRBJ1-2; no firm D call. The germline V gene has CDR1 SGHAT and CDR2 FQNNGV. V was cut by 0 bases and J by 4 bases, with 6 bases left in between. The CDR3 runs 13 residues. This CDR3 is CASSLDRGYGYTF. The CDR3 DNA reads as TGTGCCAGCAGCTTAGATCGAGGCTATGGCTACACCTTC.

The CDR3 nucleotides are TGTGCCAGCGGTGGGACAGGTTCACACTATGGCTACACCTTC. This translates into CASGGTGSHYGYTF. This chain uses TRBV9 with TRBJ1-2; TRBD1 matches at 8 bases. The V segment lost 7 bases and the J segment 3 bases; nucleotides outside the gene matches: 8. Looked up from germline, CDR1 is SGDLS and CDR2 is YYNGEE. This CDR3 is built from 14 residues.

The rearrangement joins TRBV25-1 to TRBJ1-6; TRBD1 agrees at 9 bases. The germline V gene encodes CDR1 MGHDK and CDR2 SYGVNS. This CDR3 contains 15 residues. V shed 4 bases, J shed 10 bases, and the junction held 8 bases outside the gene matches. CDR3: CASSVPGQGNSPLHF. CDR3 nucleotide sequence: TGTGCCAGCAGTGTACCGGGACAGGGAAACTCACCCCTCCACTTT.

The CDR3 DNA follows: TGTGCCAGCAGCCCTCAGGGCGGAGCCTACTATGGCTACACCTTC. It yields the protein CASSPQGGAYYGYTF. The chain has TRBV9 and TRBJ1-2; D might be TRBD1 (5 bases). Trimming removed 4 bases from V and 3 bases from J, with 16 bases in between. In germline, CDR1 is SGDLS, CDR2 YYNGEE. The CDR3 is 15 amino acids. Using reference TRBV9 and TRBJ1-2 for the parts outside the CDR3, the full variable domain is DSGVTQTPKHLITATGQRVTLRCSPRSGDLSVYWYQQSLDQGLQFLIQYYNGEERAKGNILERFSAQQFPDLHSELNLSSLELGDSALYFCASSPQGGAYYGYTFGSGTRLTVV.

The CDR3 nucleotides are TGTGCCAGCAGTGAACTTTATGGCTACACCTTC. Its translation: CASSELYGYTF. This chain links TRBV6-1 with TRBJ1-2; D gene ambiguous. CDR1 and CDR2 from the germline V gene are MNHNS and SASEGT. Trimming pared 2 bases from V and 5 bases from J, leaving 3 bases between. This CDR3 comprises 11 residues.

The chain couples TRBV5-1 to TRBJ2-3; TRBD1 aligns across 8 bases. V dropped 4 bases and J dropped 2; count of bases not matched to a gene: 9. This CDR3 has 16 amino acids. Per the germline V gene, CDR1 is SGHRS and CDR2 is YFSETQ. The CDR3 protein is CASSLPGQEFTDTQYF. CDR3 coding DNA: TGCGCCAGCAGCCTACCGGGACAGGAGTTCACAGATACGCAGTATTTT.

Remarks on this clone: Different DNA sequences within this sample yield the same CDR3. The gene calls are TRBV5-1 and TRBJ2-7; 8 nucleotides line up with TRBD1. There are 14 residues in the CDR3. From germline, CDR1 is SGHRS and CDR2 YFSETQ. Trimming cost V 0 bases and J 5 bases; bases outside gene matches: 4. CDR3 sequence reads: CASSLDRGSDEQYF. The CDR3 DNA follows: TGCGCCAGCAGCTTGGACAGGGGGTCGGACGAGCAGTACTTC.

The V call is TRBV25-1, the J call TRBJ1-5; TRBD1 might be the D (5 bases). V shed 2 bases and J shed 6 bases, with 8 bases lying between them. The germline gives CDR1 MGHDK, CDR2 SYGVNS. CDR3 length equals 13 residues. Written as DNA, the CDR3 is TGTGCCAGCAGTGAAAGCGGGACTCAGCCCCAGCATTTT. It codes for CASSESGTQPQHF.

Points on this clone: This same CDR3 is encoded by further DNA sequences in the sample. This sequence joins TRBV5-1 and TRBJ1-1; no reliable D call. V was pared by 1 base and J by 0 bases, with 4 bases between. The CDR3 length is 13 residues. Germline CDR1 is SGHRS and CDR2 is YFSETQ. CDR3 residues: CASSLLVNTEAFF. The CDR3 nucleotides are TGCGCCAGCAGCTTGTTGGTGAACACTGAAGCTTTCTTT.

The J gene is TRBJ2-7, the V gene TRBV7-9; 7 bases agree with TRBD2. Trimming took 5 bases from V and 5 from J; bases not matched to a gene: 12. CDR3 size: 15 residues. The germline V gene encodes CDR1 SEHNR and CDR2 FQNEAQ (reference sequence). CDR3 DNA: TGTGCCAGCAGCCAAACTAGCGCCCTTCCCAACGAGCAGTACTTC. The encoded protein is CASSQTSALPNEQYF.

The chain uses TRBV9 and TRBJ2-3, with D possibly TRBD2 on 5 matching bases. This CDR3 has 13 amino acids. Trimming took 3 bases from V and 3 from J, leaving 8 bases between them. Germline CDR1 reads SGDLS; CDR2 reads YYNGEE. CDR3 region: CASSGGVTDTQYF. In DNA form, the CDR3 reads TGTGCCAGCAGCGGGGGAGTGACAGATACGCAGTATTTT.

This clone has only one observation. The chain combines TRBV7-6 with TRBJ2-2; the D is unclear. This CDR3 is built from 16 residues. Trimming removed 1 base from V and 0 bases from J, with 9 bases in between. Per germline, CDR1 SGHVS and CDR2 FNYEAQ. CDR3 sequence: CASSLGARPNTGELFF. The CDR3 nucleotides are TGTGCCAGCAGCTTAGGGGCCAGGCCGAACACCGGGGAGCTGTTTTTT.

The chain links TRBV6-1 to TRBJ1-2; D is unclear. Trimming took 0 bases from V and 6 from J, leaving 11 bases between them. The length of the CDR3 is 14 residues. CDR1 is MNHNS and CDR2 is SASEGT in the germline V gene. The CDR3 protein is CASSEAYRTNGYTF. The DNA of the CDR3 is TGTGCCAGCAGTGAAGCATACCGGACGAATGGCTACACCTTC.

The V and J genes are TRBV7-9 and TRBJ2-6; D is undetermined. The germline V and J ends were trimmed by 4 bases and 0 bases, with 13 bases remaining between them. The CDR3 consists of 17 residues. The germline V gene has CDR1 SEHNR and CDR2 FQNEAQ (reference sequence). The CDR3 sequence is CASSSITDLSGANVLTF. In DNA, the CDR3 is TGTGCCAGCAGCTCCATCACGGACCTCTCTGGGGCCAACGTCCTGACTTTC.

CDR3 nucleotides: TGTGCCAGCAGCTTGGTAGACAGGGGCGTTGATGGCTACACCTTC. Encoded protein: CASSLVDRGVDGYTF. The chain combines TRBV5-6 with TRBJ1-2; 8 bases fit TRBD1. Germline CDR1 reads SGHDT; CDR2 reads YYEEEE. V lost 0 bases, J lost 6 bases, and 7 bases stayed unmatched. The length of the CDR3 is 15 residues.

The chain links TRBV6-1 to TRBJ2-7; possibly TRBD1 for D (5 bases). There are 13 residues in the CDR3. The ends were cut back, 5 bases at V and 2 bases at J, with 10 bases in the middle. CDR1 is MNHNS and CDR2 is SASEGT in the germline V gene. The DNA of the CDR3 is TGTGCCAGCAGTCAACAGGCTACCTACGAGCAGTACTTC. Translation: CASSQQATYEQYF.

This clone was detected only a few times. The chain uses TRBV21-1 and TRBJ1-2; the D call in the table, TRBD1, was not verified against the DNA. TRBV21-1 is described as a pseudogene. This CDR3 comprises 10 residues. The CDR3 DNA is TGTGCCAGCAGCGTACAGGCTCTCACCTTC. Amino acid sequence: CASSVQALTF.

The rearrangement links TRBV25-1 to TRBJ2-4; possibly TRBD1 for D (5 bases). Trimming pared 6 bases from V and 6 bases from J, leaving 9 bases between. CDR1 and CDR2 from the germline V gene are MGHDK and SYGVNS. The CDR3 has 12 residues. CDR3: CASRGAGNIQYF. DNA for the CDR3: TGTGCCAGCAGAGGGGCCGGAAACATTCAGTACTTC. Full variable domain (remainder filled in from reference TRBV25-1 and TRBJ2-4): EADIYQTPRYLVIGTGKKITLECSQTMGHDKMYWYQQDPGMELHLIHYSYGVNSTEKGDLSSESTVSRIRTEHFPLTLESARPSHTSQYLCASRGAGNIQYFGAGTRLSVL.

CDR3 DNA sequence: TGCGCCAGCAGCTCCCCCTTCGGTAGCGGGGGCCTTAACACCGGGGAGCTGTTTTTT. It codes for CASSSPFGSGGLNTGELFF. This sequence joins TRBV5-1 and TRBJ2-2; 9 positions match TRBD2. V lost 3 bases, J lost 2 bases, and 14 bases stayed unmatched. The germline CDR1 and CDR2 sequences are SGHRS and YFSETQ. CDR3 length equals 19 residues.

CDR3 sequence reads: CASSLTASNQPQHF. CDR3 DNA sequence: TGCGCCAGCAGCCTGACGGCTAGCAATCAGCCCCAGCATTTT. The rearrangement uses TRBV10-2 and TRBJ1-5; no clear D. Germline CDR1 WSHSY, CDR2 SAAADI. V lost 6 bases and J 0 bases, leaving 9 bases between the germline ends. This CDR3 contains 14 residues.

The rearrangement joins TRBV10-1 to TRBJ1-2; no clear D gene. V lost 8 bases and J lost 1, with 5 bases in between. The CDR3 has 11 amino acids. Germline V CDR1 and CDR2: WNHNN, SYGVQD (reference sequence). The CDR3 is CASGDNYGYTF. CDR3 in DNA: TGCGCCAGCGGGGATAACTATGGCTACACCTTC.

The chain couples TRBV18 to TRBJ2-7, with a possible D match to TRBD1 (5 bases). The V gene's germline CDR1 is KGHSH and CDR2 LQKENI. Trimming took off 0 bases at V and 2 bases at J, with 14 bases between the two ends. The CDR3 is 16 amino acids. CDR3 amino acids: CASSPPNQQGTYEQYF. CDR3 nucleotides: TGTGCCAGCTCACCACCGAATCAGCAGGGAACCTACGAGCAGTACTTC.

The chain employs TRBV18 and TRBJ1-2; TRBD1 matches 9 bases. CDR3 length: 15 residues. The ends lost 3 bases at V and 1 base at J; junction bases unmatched: 3. Germline values: CDR1 KGHSH, CDR2 LQKENI. The CDR3 DNA sequence: TGTGCCAGCTCACCGGACAGGGGAGTTAACTATGGCTACACCTTC. It specifies CASSPDRGVNYGYTF.

Note on this clone: A junction end diverges from the germline sequence, so it may reflect a read error. The chain carries TRBV7-7 and TRBJ2-1, with D perhaps matching TRBD1 (6 bases). The CDR3 contains 14 residues. CDR1 is SSHAT and CDR2 is FNYEAQ in the germline V gene (reference sequence). The CDR3 nucleotides are TGTGCTAGCAGCCCACCGGGACAACTAAATGAGCAGTTCTTC. It translates to CASSPPGQLNEQFF.